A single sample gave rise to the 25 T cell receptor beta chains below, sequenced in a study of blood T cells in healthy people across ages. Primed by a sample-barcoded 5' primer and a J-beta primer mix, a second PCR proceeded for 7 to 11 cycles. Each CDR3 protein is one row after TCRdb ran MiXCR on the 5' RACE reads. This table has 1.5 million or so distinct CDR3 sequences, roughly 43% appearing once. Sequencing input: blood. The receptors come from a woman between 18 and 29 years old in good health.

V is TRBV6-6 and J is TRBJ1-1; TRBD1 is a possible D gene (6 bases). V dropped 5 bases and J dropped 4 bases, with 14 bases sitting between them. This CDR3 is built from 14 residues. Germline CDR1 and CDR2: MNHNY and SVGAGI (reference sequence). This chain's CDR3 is CASSVNRVSTEAFF. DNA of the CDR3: TGTGCCAGCAGTGTTAACAGGGTCTCCACTGAAGCTTTCTTT.

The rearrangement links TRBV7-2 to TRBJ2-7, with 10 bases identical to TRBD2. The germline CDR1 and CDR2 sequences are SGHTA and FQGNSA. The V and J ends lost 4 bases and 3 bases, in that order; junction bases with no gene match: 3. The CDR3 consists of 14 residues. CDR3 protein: CASSSAGGHYEQYF. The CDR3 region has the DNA TGTGCCAGCAGCTCAGCGGGAGGGCACTACGAGCAGTACTTC.

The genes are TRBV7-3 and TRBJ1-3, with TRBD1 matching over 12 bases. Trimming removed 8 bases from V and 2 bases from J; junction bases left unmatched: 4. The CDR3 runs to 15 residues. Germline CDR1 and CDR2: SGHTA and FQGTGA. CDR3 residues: CASSGTGGTGNTIYF. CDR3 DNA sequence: TGTGCCAGCTCAGGGACAGGGGGCACTGGAAACACCATATATTTT. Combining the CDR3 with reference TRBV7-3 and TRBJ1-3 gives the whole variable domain GAGVSQTPSNKVTEKGKYVELRCDPISGHTALYWYRQSLGQGPEFLIYFQGTGAADDSGLPNDRFFAVRPEGSVSTLKIQRTERGDSAVYLCASSGTGGTGNTIYFGEGSWLTVV.

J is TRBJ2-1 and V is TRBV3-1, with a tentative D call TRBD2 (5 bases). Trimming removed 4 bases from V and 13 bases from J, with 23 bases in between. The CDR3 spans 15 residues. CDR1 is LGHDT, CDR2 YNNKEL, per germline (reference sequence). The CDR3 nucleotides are TGTGCCAGCAGCCTCACATTAGGACTGGAAGTGATCCAGTTCTTC. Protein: CASSLTLGLEVIQFF.

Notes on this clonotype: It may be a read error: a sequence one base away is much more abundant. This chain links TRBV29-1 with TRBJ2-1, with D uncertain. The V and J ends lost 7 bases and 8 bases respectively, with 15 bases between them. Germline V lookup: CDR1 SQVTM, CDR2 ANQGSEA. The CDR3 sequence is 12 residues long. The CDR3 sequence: CSEIDKVYEQFF. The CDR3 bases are TGCAGCGAGATAGACAAGGTCTATGAGCAGTTCTTC.

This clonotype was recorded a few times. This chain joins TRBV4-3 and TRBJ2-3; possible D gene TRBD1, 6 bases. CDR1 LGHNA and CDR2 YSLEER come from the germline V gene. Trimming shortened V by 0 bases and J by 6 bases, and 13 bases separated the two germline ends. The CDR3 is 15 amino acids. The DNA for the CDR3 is TGCGCCAGCAGCCAAGAATGGGGGCCGCAGGATACGCAGTATTTT. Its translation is CASSQEWGPQDTQYF.

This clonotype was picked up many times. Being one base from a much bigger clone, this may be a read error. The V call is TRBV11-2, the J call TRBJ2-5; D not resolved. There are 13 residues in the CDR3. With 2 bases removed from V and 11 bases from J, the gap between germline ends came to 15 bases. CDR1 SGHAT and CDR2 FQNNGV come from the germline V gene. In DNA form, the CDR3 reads TGTGCCAGCAGCTTAAGACTTCCTAATGAGCAGTACTTC. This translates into CASSLRLPNEQYF.

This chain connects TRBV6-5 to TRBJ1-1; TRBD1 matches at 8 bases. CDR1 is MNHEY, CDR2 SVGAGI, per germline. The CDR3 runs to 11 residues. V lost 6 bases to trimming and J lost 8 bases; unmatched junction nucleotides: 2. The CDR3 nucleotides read TGTGCCAGCAGAAGACAGGGGGAAGCTTTCTTT. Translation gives CASRRQGEAFF.

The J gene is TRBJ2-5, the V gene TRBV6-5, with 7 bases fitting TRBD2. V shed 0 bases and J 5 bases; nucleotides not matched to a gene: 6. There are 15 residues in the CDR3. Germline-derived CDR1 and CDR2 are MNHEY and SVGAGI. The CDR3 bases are TGTGCCAGCAGTTACTCGTCGCGGGGGTTGGAGACCCAGTACTTC. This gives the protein CASSYSSRGLETQYF.

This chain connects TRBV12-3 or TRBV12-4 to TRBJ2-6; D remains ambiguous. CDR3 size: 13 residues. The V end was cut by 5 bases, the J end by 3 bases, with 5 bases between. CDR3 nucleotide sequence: TGTGCCAGCAGTGTTTTTGGGGCCAACGTCCTGACTTTC. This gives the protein CASSVFGANVLTF.

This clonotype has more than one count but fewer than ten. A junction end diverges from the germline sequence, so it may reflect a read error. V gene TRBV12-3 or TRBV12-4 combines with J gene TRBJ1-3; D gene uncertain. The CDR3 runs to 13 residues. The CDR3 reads CASSFSSGNTIYF. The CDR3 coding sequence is TGCGCCAGCAGCTTCTCCTCTGGAAACACCATATATTTT.

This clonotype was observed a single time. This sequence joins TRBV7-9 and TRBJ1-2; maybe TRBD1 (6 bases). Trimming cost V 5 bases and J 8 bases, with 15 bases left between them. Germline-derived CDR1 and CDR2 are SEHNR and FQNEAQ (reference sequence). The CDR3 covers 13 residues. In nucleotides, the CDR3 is TGTGCCAGCAGCCTGGGGACAAATGGAGGCTACACCTTC. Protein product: CASSLGTNGGYTF. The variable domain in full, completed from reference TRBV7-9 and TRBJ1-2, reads DTGVSQNPRHKITKRGQNVTFRCDPISEHNRLYWYRQTLGQGPEFLTYFQNEAQLEKSRLLSDRFSAERPKGSFSTLEIQRTEQGDSAMYLCASSLGTNGGYTFGSGTRLTVV.

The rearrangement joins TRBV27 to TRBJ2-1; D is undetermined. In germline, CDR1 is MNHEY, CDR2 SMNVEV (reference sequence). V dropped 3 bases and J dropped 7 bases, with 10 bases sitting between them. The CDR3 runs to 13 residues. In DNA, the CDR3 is TGTGCCAGCAGTTTCCTAAATTTGAATGAGCAGTTCTTC. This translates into CASSFLNLNEQFF.

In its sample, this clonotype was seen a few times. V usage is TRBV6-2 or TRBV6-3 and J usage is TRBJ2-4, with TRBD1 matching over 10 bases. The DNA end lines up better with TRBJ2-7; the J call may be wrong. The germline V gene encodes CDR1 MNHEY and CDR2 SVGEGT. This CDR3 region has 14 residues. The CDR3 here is CASRKTGGGDEQYF. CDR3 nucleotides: TGTGCCAGCAGGAAGACAGGGGGCGGCGACGAGCAGTACTTC.

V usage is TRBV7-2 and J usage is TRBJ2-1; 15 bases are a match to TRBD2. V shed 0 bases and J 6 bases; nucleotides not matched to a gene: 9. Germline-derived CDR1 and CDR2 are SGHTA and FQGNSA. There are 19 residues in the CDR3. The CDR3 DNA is TGTGCCAGCAGCTTAGCTATGGGACTAGCGGGGGGTCTATCCAATGAGCAGTTCTTC. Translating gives CASSLAMGLAGGLSNEQFF.

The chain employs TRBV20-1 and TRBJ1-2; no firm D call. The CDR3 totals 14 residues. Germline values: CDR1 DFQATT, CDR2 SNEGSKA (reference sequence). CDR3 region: CSLRDLRTTYGYTF. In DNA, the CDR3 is TGCAGCCTCCGCGACCTTCGCACAACCTATGGCTACACCTTC.

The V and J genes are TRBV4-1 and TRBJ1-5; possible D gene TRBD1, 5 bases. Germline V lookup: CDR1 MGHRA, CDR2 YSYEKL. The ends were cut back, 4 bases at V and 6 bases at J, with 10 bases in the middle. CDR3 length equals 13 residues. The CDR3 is CASSPPGLQPQHF. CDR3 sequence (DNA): TGCGCCAGCAGCCCCCCGGGGCTTCAGCCCCAGCATTTT.

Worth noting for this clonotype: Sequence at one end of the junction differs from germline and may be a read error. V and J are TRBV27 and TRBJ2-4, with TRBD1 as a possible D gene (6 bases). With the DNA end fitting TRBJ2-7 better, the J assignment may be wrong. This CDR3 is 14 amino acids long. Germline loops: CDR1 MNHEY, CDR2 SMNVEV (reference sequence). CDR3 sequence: CAGSLRGNIYEQYF. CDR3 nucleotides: TGTGCCGGCAGTTTAAGGGGGAATATCTACGAGCAGTACTTC.

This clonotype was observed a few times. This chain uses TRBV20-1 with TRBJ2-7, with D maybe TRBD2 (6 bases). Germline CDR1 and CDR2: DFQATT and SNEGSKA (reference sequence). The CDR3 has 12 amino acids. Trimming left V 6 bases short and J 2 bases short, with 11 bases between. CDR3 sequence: CSAMGGTYEQYF. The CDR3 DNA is TGCAGTGCCATGGGCGGGACCTACGAGCAGTACTTC.

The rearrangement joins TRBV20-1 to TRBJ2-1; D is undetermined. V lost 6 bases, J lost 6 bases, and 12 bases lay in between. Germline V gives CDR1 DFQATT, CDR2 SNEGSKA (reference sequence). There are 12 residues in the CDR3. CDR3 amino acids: CSASRWANEQFF. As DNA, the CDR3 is TGCAGTGCCTCCCGATGGGCCAATGAGCAGTTCTTC.

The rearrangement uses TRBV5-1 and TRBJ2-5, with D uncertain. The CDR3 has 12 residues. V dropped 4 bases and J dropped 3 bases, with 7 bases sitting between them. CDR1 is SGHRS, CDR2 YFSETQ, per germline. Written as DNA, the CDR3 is TGCGCCAGCAGCCCACTTAAAGAGACCCAGTACTTC. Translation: CASSPLKETQYF. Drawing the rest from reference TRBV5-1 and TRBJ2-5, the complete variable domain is KAGVTQTPRYLIKTRGQQVTLSCSPISGHRSVSWYQQTPGQGLQFLFEYFSETQRNKGNFPGRFSGRQFSNSRSEMNVSTLELGDSALYLCASSPLKETQYFGPGTRLLVL.

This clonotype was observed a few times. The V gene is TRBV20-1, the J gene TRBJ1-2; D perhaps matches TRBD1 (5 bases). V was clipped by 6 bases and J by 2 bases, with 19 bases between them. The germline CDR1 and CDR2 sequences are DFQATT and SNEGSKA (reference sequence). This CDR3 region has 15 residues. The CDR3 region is CSALPADKGNYGYTF. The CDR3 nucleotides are TGCAGTGCCCTCCCGGCGGACAAGGGAAACTATGGCTACACCTTC.

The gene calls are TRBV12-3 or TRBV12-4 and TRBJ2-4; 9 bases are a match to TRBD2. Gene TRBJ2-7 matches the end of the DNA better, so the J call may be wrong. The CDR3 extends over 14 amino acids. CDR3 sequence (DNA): TGTGCCAGCAGAGTAGCGGGGGACAACTACGAGCAGTACTTC. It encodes CASRVAGDNYEQYF.

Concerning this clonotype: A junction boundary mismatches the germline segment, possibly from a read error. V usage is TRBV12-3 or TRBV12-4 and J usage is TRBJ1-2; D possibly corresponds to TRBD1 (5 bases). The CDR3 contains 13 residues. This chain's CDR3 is CVSSLAGSGGYTF. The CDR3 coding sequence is TGTGTCAGCAGTTTAGCAGGGTCCGGCGGCTACACCTTC.

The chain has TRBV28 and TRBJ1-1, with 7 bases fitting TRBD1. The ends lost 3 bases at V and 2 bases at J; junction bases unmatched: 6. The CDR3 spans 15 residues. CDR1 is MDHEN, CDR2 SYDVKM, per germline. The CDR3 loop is CASSFRGQRNTEAFF. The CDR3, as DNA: TGTGCCAGCAGTTTTAGGGGACAGAGAAACACTGAAGCTTTCTTT.